These 11 T cell receptor beta chains share one sample of origin, sequenced in a study of cytomegalovirus exposure and HLA in healthy donors. The PCR ran on 60 Vbeta and 13 Jbeta primers. TCRdb's table, derived via immunoSEQ multiplex PCR, lists solely in-frame clones and lacks some. This listing includes 53,000 or so clones. Sequenced material: PBMCs. The receptors here all came from a young man in good health and CMV-seropositive.

J is TRBJ2-7 and V is TRBV5-1; 9 nucleotides line up with TRBD1. Germline lookup yields CDR1 SGHRS and CDR2 YFSETQ. The CDR3 contains 15 residues. V was pared by 4 bases and J by 2 bases, with 7 bases of the junction left unmatched. Here the CDR3 reads CASSIGTGRTYEQYF. CDR3 in DNA: TGCGCCAGCAGCATAGGGACAGGGAGAACCTACGAGCAGTACTTC.

The V and J genes are TRBV6-5 and TRBJ2-7, with 8 bases lining up with TRBD2. The CDR3 is 14 residues long. With V trimmed by 5 bases and J by 0 bases, 3 bases remained unmatched. CDR1 MNHEY and CDR2 SVGAGI come from the germline V gene. The CDR3 bases are TGTGCCAGCAGTCCCAGCGGGAGCTCCTACGAGCAGTACTTC. Encoded protein: CASSPSGSSYEQYF.

The CDR3: CASGTGADEQYF. In DNA, the CDR3 is TGTGCCAGCGGGACTGGTGCGGATGAGCAGTACTTC. The chain has TRBV6-5 and TRBJ2-7; tentatively, D is TRBD2 (6 bases). Germline V gene data show CDR1 as MNHEY and CDR2 as SVGAGI. This CDR3 region has 12 residues. V gave up 8 bases and J gave up 7 bases, with 15 bases separating them.

V is TRBV5-6 and J is TRBJ2-1, with D hard to call. The length of the CDR3 is 16 residues. From germline, CDR1 is SGHDT and CDR2 YYEEEE. The germline V and J ends were trimmed by 0 bases and 2 bases, with 12 bases remaining between them. CDR3 sequence reads: CASSLGAGPAYNEQFF. DNA of the CDR3: TGTGCCAGCAGCTTGGGGGCTGGCCCTGCCTACAATGAGCAGTTCTTC. Full variable domain (outside the CDR3, taken from reference TRBV5-6 and TRBJ2-1): DAGVTQSPTHLIKTRGQQVTLRCSPKSGHDTVSWYQQALGQGPQFIFQYYEEEERQRGNFPDRFSGHQFPNYSSELNVNALLLGDSALYLCASSLGAGPAYNEQFFGPGTRLTVL.

As DNA, the CDR3 is TGTGCCAGCAATTCGCGGGCTGGGTGGGTGAACACCGGGGAGCTGTTTTTT. This translates into CASNSRAGWVNTGELFF. The chain links TRBV28 to TRBJ2-2; D might be TRBD2 (5 bases). Germline V CDR1 and CDR2: MDHEN, SYDVKM. V gave up 7 bases and J gave up 1 base, with 19 bases separating them. The CDR3 has 17 amino acids.

The chain has TRBV30 and TRBJ2-7; no definite D call. The V end lost 7 bases, the J end lost 0 bases, and 10 bases lay between the germline ends. In germline, CDR1 is GTSNPN, CDR2 SVGIG (reference sequence). The CDR3 contains 12 residues. This CDR3 reads CAFTSYSYEQYF. CDR3 coding DNA: TGTGCCTTTACCTCCTACTCCTACGAGCAGTACTTC.

V and J are TRBV6-4 and TRBJ2-1; TRBD1 is a possible D gene (6 bases). Germline CDR1 and CDR2: MRHNA and SNTAGT. The CDR3 has 15 amino acids. V gave up 3 bases and J gave up 4 bases, with 13 bases separating them. CDR3 bases: TGTGCCAGCAGTGAAAAGGGGGATTTATACAATGAGCAGTTCTTC. Translation gives CASSEKGDLYNEQFF.

The chain uses TRBV27 and TRBJ1-1; TRBD1 might be the D (5 bases). CDR1 is MNHEY, CDR2 SMNVEV, per germline (reference sequence). V lost 5 bases and J lost 5, with 21 bases in between. This CDR3 contains 16 residues. The CDR3 spells CASSADSLGSWTEAFF. In DNA, the CDR3 is TGTGCCAGCAGTGCAGACAGCCTAGGTAGTTGGACTGAAGCTTTCTTT.

V usage is TRBV2 and J usage is TRBJ2-1, with no clear D. The V and J ends lost 4 bases and 7 bases respectively, with 8 bases between them. This CDR3 comprises 12 residues. Germline lookup yields CDR1 SNHLY and CDR2 FYNNEI. As DNA, the CDR3 is TGTGCCAGCAGTGTTATATTTAATGAGCAGTTCTTC. Translating it yields CASSVIFNEQFF.

J is TRBJ2-2 and V is TRBV5-1, with TRBD1 matching over 8 bases. With V trimmed by 1 base and J by 6 bases, 5 bases remained unmatched. This CDR3 has 15 amino acids. Germline values: CDR1 SGHRS, CDR2 YFSETQ. The CDR3 loop reads CASSLQGAQAGELFF. The CDR3 DNA is TGCGCCAGCAGCTTGCAGGGGGCGCAGGCCGGGGAGCTGTTTTTT.

The chain recombines TRBV28 with TRBJ1-5, with D maybe TRBD1 (5 bases). Germline V gene sequence: CDR1 MDHEN, CDR2 SYDVKM. The CDR3 covers 12 residues. Trimming stripped 6 bases from V and 5 bases from J, with 8 bases between. The CDR3 region is CASRSGDQPQHF. The CDR3 DNA follows: TGTGCCAGCAGATCGGGGGATCAGCCCCAGCATTTT.